A single sample is the source of the 12 T cell receptor beta chains below, sequenced in a study of OX40 agonist ivuxolimab in advanced cancers. TCRdb's table, derived via immunoSEQ multiplex PCR, lists solely in-frame clones and lacks some. Of some 90,000 clones detected, about 90% appear once; the ten largest clones hold about 1.6%. The sequencing used CD4+ or CD8+ T cells sorted from blood, collected in a trial of the OX40 agonist ivuxolimab. Receptors were obtained from an adult with an advanced solid tumor such as melanoma, head and neck, liver or kidney cancer.

The count of this clone is one. The rearrangement uses TRBV7-2 and TRBJ2-3, with a tentative D call TRBD1 (6 bases). CDR3 length: 15 amino acids. Germline loops: CDR1 SGHTA, CDR2 FQGNSA. The V gene lost 5 bases and the J gene lost 6 bases, with 18 bases spanning the gap. The chain's CDR3 is CASSDSRGSRDTQYF. DNA for the CDR3: TGTGCCAGCAGCGATAGTAGGGGGAGCCGGGATACGCAGTATTTT. Using reference TRBV7-2 and TRBJ2-3 for the parts outside the CDR3, the full variable domain is GAGVSQSPSNKVTEKGKDVELRCDPISGHTALYWYRQSLGQGLEFLIYFQGNSAPDKSGLPSDRFSAERTGGSVSTLTIQRTQQEDSAVYLCASSDSRGSRDTQYFGPGTRLTVL.

This chain uses TRBV5-4 with TRBJ2-7; TRBD1 aligns across 7 bases. CDR3 length: 13 amino acids. With V trimmed by 4 bases and J by 3 bases, 4 bases remained unmatched. Germline V gene data show CDR1 as SGHNT and CDR2 as YYREEE (reference sequence). DNA for the CDR3: TGTGCCAGCAGCCCTCCAGGGGGCTACGAGCAGTACTTC. This gives the protein CASSPPGGYEQYF.

The chain has TRBV28 and TRBJ1-2; the D is unclear. This CDR3 has 14 amino acids. V lost 4 bases and J lost 0, with 9 bases in between. The germline CDR1 and CDR2 sequences are MDHEN and SYDVKM. For the CDR3, the DNA is TGTGCCAGCAGTTCCCGACCATCTAACTATGGCTACACCTTC. It translates to CASSSRPSNYGYTF.

V usage is TRBV29-1 and J usage is TRBJ2-5; D gene unclear. Deletions cut 3 bases from V and 6 bases from J, with 11 bases between. The length of the CDR3 is 12 residues. Germline lookup yields CDR1 SQVTM and CDR2 ANQGSEA. CDR3 sequence: CSVDSAAQTQYF. Here the CDR3 DNA reads TGCAGCGTTGATTCCGCCGCCCAGACCCAGTACTTC.

This clone was detected once. The chain uses TRBV29-1 and TRBJ1-2, with D hard to call. Germline CDR1 is SQVTM and CDR2 is ANQGSEA. The CDR3 has 12 amino acids. V lost 5 bases to trimming and J lost 0 bases, with 7 bases between them. The CDR3 protein is CSVRVSNYGYTF. CDR3 coding DNA: TGCAGCGTTAGGGTATCTAACTATGGCTACACCTTC.

The rearrangement joins TRBV19 to TRBJ2-2, with a weak D call TRBD2 (6 bases). The germline V gene has CDR1 LNHDA and CDR2 SQIVND (reference sequence). This CDR3 contains 15 residues. Trimming shortened V by 3 bases and J by 2 bases, and 10 bases separated the two germline ends. The CDR3 is CASSIPGRNTGELFF. The CDR3 DNA reads as TGTGCCAGTAGTATCCCCGGGAGAAACACCGGGGAGCTGTTTTTT.

The rearrangement uses TRBV10-1 and TRBJ2-3; 13 bases align to TRBD2. The CDR3 is 20 amino acids. J lost 0 bases, V lost 5 bases, and 14 bases had no gene match. CDR1 is WNHNN, CDR2 SYGVQD, per germline (reference sequence). CDR3 in amino acids: CASSPDFQLAGGVSTDTQYF. The CDR3 bases are TGCGCCAGCAGTCCTGATTTCCAACTAGCGGGGGGGGTCAGCACAGATACGCAGTATTTT.

This rearrangement joins TRBV27 to TRBJ1-1, with 8 bases fitting TRBD1. The CDR3 is 15 residues long. With 5 bases clipped from V and 6 bases from J, the junction kept 11 bases outside the gene matches. The germline V gene has CDR1 MNHEY and CDR2 SMNVEV (reference sequence). CDR3 loop: CASSPFAGGFSEAFF. The CDR3, as DNA: TGTGCCAGCAGTCCCTTTGCAGGGGGCTTCTCTGAAGCTTTCTTT.

The J gene is TRBJ2-7, the V gene TRBV4-3, with 9 bases fitting TRBD2. The V segment lost 0 bases and the J segment 4 bases; nucleotides outside the gene matches: 10. The CDR3 length is 17 residues. Germline lookup yields CDR1 LGHNA and CDR2 YSLEER. The CDR3 nucleotides read TGCGCCAGCAGCCAAGAAATGAGTCGAAGCGGGAGGTACGAGCAGTACTTC. It codes for CASSQEMSRSGRYEQYF.

The chain combines TRBV4-1 with TRBJ2-7, with D possibly matching TRBD1 (6 bases). V dropped 5 bases and J dropped 5 bases, with 22 bases sitting between them. CDR1 and CDR2 from the germline V gene are MGHRA and YSYEKL. The CDR3 runs 16 residues. The CDR3 region has the DNA TGCGCCAGCAGCGCTTCGTCAGGACAGCGAGTGGACGAGCAGTACTTC. Protein product: CASSASSGQRVDEQYF.

This chain connects TRBV7-8 to TRBJ2-5, with 8 bases identical to TRBD2. Trimming took 5 bases from V and 5 from J; bases not matched to a gene: 7. Germline CDR1 and CDR2: SGHVS and FQNEAQ. The CDR3 spans 14 residues. This CDR3 is CASSIGTSSETQYF. Here the CDR3 DNA reads TGTGCCAGCAGCATAGGGACTAGTAGCGAGACCCAGTACTTC.

The chain combines TRBV9 with TRBJ2-5; 8 positions match TRBD1. CDR3 length: 15 amino acids. Trimming at V came to 3 bases and at J to 2 bases, leaving 6 bases not matched to a gene. Germline CDR1 reads SGDLS; CDR2 reads YYNGEE. CDR3 protein: CASSATQGAQETQYF. CDR3 nucleotides: TGTGCCAGCAGCGCTACTCAGGGGGCACAAGAGACCCAGTACTTC.